This T cell receptor (beta chain) is drawn from a study of early stage breast cancer tumors. At the level of the study: About 70% of the 16 invasive tumors were ER+, PR+ and HER2-. Around 10-fold was the mean read coverage per sample. Broader study findings: Tumor and normal breast were distinguished via blood comparison in about 90% of the 16 patients. Bulk DNA sequencing of unsorted cells missed chain pairing and markers.

Trimming took 6 bases from V and 4 from J; bases not matched to a gene: 5. The CDR3 is 13 amino acids. Germline CDR1 reads GTSNPN; CDR2 reads SVGIG (reference sequence). The protocol was immunoSEQ multiplex PCR, while the TCRdb copy is restricted to in-frame clones and leaves out a portion. The top ten hold 4% to 5.5% of the sample, which has tens of thousands of clones, around 90% seen once. Points on this clone: The antigen is undetermined.

Sequencing was performed on blood. This sequence joins TRBV30 and TRBJ1-2, with TRBD1 matching 10 bases. The sequence came from a person between 65 and 79 years old with breast cancer. The CDR3 region is CACPGTGVYGYTF. The CDR3, as DNA: TGTGCCTGTCCCGGGACAGGGGTCTATGGCTACACCTTC.